The 12 T cell receptor beta chains in this list originate from one sample, sequenced in a study of T cells in tumors after PD-1 blockade. Only in-frame clones appear in the TCRdb table, and some are missing; sequencing was by immunoSEQ multiplex PCR. The sample holds 45,000 or so clones, approximately 80% seen once. The sample was PBMCs, taken before anti-PD-1 therapy. These receptors came from a human donor with advanced basal cell or squamous cell carcinoma (not recorded which).

The CDR3 loop is CATSRGGVYEQYF. CDR3 coding DNA: TGTGCCACCAGCAGAGGAGGCGTCTACGAGCAGTACTTC. This chain links TRBV15 with TRBJ2-7; D is ambiguous. Germline CDR1 LNHNV, CDR2 YYDKDF (reference sequence). The CDR3 spans 13 residues. Trimming shortened V by 1 base and J by 3 bases, and 7 bases separated the two germline ends.

The chain combines TRBV10-3 with TRBJ2-2; TRBD1 agrees at 8 bases. The length of the CDR3 is 17 residues. The trim removed 5 bases at V and 1 base at J, leaving 9 bases unmatched. Germline V gene lookup returns CDR1 ENHRY and CDR2 SYGVKD. For the CDR3, the DNA is TGTGCCATCAGTTCGTCAGCCGGGACAGGGAACACCGGGGAGCTGTTTTTT. Its protein product is CAISSSAGTGNTGELFF.

The chain has TRBV7-8 and TRBJ2-7; D remains ambiguous. Trimming left V 5 bases short and J 3 bases short, with 11 bases between. Germline lookup yields CDR1 SGHVS and CDR2 FQNEAQ. The length of the CDR3 is 13 residues. The CDR3 DNA follows: TGTGCCAGCAGCCCTCGGACGGGCTACGAGCAGTACTTC. It specifies CASSPRTGYEQYF.

The chain is built from TRBV24-1 and TRBJ2-3; D gene uncertain. Trimming took off 0 bases at V and 1 base at J, with 4 bases between the two ends. The germline CDR1 and CDR2 sequences are KGHDR and SFDVKD. This CDR3 spans 14 amino acids. CDR3 coding DNA: TGTGCCACCAGTGATTTGCGCGGCACAGATACGCAGTATTTT. Translating gives CATSDLRGTDTQYF.

The rearrangement joins TRBV28 to TRBJ2-1; 8 nucleotides align to TRBD2. The V segment lost 7 bases and the J segment 9 bases; nucleotides outside the gene matches: 8. CDR3 length: 13 amino acids. The V gene's germline CDR1 is MDHEN and CDR2 SYDVKM. The CDR3 protein is CASITSGLVEQFF. The CDR3 region has the DNA TGTGCCAGCATCACATCGGGACTAGTTGAGCAGTTCTTC.

On this clone: Sequence at one end of the junction differs from germline and may be a read error. The gene calls are TRBV5-1 and TRBJ2-4, with 10 nucleotides matching TRBD2. Germline V CDR1 and CDR2: SGHRS, YFSETQ. The CDR3 extends over 14 amino acids. In DNA form, the CDR3 reads TGCGCCAGCCGCTTAGCGGGGGGAGAAAACATTCAGTACTTC. This sequence encodes CASRLAGGENIQYF.

V usage is TRBV7-9 and J usage is TRBJ2-3; 13 bases agree with TRBD2. The CDR3 extends over 16 amino acids. Looked up from germline, CDR1 is SEHNR and CDR2 is FQNEAQ (reference sequence). Trimming took 3 bases from V and 3 from J; bases not matched to a gene: 3. The DNA of the CDR3 is TGTGCCAGCAGCTTTGGACTAGCGGGGGAAACAGATACGCAGTATTTT. It encodes CASSFGLAGETDTQYF.

This sequence joins TRBV5-8 and TRBJ2-3; 10 nucleotides align to TRBD2. V shed 0 bases, J shed 4 bases, and the junction held 8 bases outside the gene matches. CDR1 and CDR2 from the germline V gene are SGHTS and YDEGEE. This CDR3 spans 17 amino acids. In nucleotides, the CDR3 is TGTGCCAGCAGCTTGGAATTGACTAGCGGGTCCGCAGATACGCAGTATTTT. The encoded protein is CASSLELTSGSADTQYF.

This chain connects TRBV11-1 to TRBJ1-5, with unresolved D. In germline, CDR1 is SGHAT, CDR2 FQDESV (reference sequence). V lost 1 base and J lost 0, with 10 bases in between. This CDR3 has 16 amino acids. The CDR3 loop is CASSLGTDPSNQPQHF. Here the CDR3 DNA reads TGTGCCAGCAGCTTAGGGACTGATCCTAGCAATCAGCCCCAGCATTTT.

A few counts support this clone. The CDR3 DNA sequence: TGTGCCAGCAGCGTAGAAGGTAGCGACGAGCAGTACTTC. Its protein is CASSVEGSDEQYF. The chain uses TRBV9 and TRBJ2-7; the D gene is possibly TRBD2 (5 bases). V lost 0 bases to trimming and J lost 5 bases, with 9 bases between them. CDR3 length equals 13 residues. Germline V lookup: CDR1 SGDLS, CDR2 YYNGEE.

This clone appeared once. CDR3 loop: CASSLGGSEQYF. The DNA of the CDR3 is TGTGCCAGCAGTTTAGGTGGCTCCGAGCAGTACTTC. The chain recombines TRBV12-3 or TRBV12-4 with TRBJ2-7; no definite D call. This CDR3 has 12 amino acids. Between the trimmed V and J ends, which lost 1 base and 6 bases, there was a span of 7 bases.

This clone was seen a single time. J is TRBJ2-5 and V is TRBV5-8; 14 bases agree with TRBD2. CDR1 and CDR2 from the germline V gene are SGHTS and YDEGEE. The CDR3 has 15 residues. V was clipped by 2 bases and J by 5 bases; unmatched bases: 2. CDR3 loop: CASSFGLAGGETQYF. The DNA of the CDR3 is TGTGCCAGCAGCTTCGGACTAGCGGGGGGTGAGACCCAGTACTTC.